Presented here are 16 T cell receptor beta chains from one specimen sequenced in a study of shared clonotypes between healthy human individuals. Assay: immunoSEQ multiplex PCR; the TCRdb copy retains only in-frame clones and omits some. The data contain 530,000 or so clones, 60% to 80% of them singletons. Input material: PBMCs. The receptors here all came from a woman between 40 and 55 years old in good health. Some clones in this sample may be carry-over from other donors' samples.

CDR3 DNA: TGTGCCAGCAGTTTTTTAATGAGCTCCTACAATGAGCAGTTCTTC. It is translated as CASSFLMSSYNEQFF. The chain has TRBV2 and TRBJ2-1; D remains unclear. This CDR3 contains 15 residues. Germline V gene sequence: CDR1 SNHLY, CDR2 FYNNEI. The V gene lost 5 bases and the J gene lost 0 bases, with 11 bases spanning the gap.

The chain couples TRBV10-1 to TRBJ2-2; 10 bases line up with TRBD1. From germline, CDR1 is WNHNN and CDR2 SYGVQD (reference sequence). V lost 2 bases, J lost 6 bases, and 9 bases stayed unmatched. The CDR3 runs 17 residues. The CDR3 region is CASSESGQGVLAGELFF. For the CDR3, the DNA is TGCGCCAGCAGTGAGAGTGGACAGGGGGTCTTGGCCGGGGAGCTGTTTTTT.

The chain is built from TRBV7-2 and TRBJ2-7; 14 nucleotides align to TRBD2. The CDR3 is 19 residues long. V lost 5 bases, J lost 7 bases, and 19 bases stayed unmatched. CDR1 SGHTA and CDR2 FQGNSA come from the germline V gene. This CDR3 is CASSRYYSPGLAGEREQYF. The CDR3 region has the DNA TGTGCCAGCAGCCGGTACTACTCTCCGGGACTAGCGGGAGAAAGAGAGCAGTACTTC.

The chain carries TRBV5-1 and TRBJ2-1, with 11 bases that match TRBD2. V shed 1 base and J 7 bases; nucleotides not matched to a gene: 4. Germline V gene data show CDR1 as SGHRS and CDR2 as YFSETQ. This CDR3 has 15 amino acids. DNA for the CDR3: TGCGCCAGCAGCTTGTCTAGCGGGAGGTCTAATGAGCAGTTCTTC. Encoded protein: CASSLSSGRSNEQFF.

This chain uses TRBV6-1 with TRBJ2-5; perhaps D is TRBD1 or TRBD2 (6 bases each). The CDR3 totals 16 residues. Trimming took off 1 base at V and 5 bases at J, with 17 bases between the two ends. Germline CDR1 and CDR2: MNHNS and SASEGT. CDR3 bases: TGTGCCAGCAGTGAAGGAGGCGGAGGGGGAGTCGAGACCCAGTACTTC. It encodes CASSEGGGGGVETQYF.

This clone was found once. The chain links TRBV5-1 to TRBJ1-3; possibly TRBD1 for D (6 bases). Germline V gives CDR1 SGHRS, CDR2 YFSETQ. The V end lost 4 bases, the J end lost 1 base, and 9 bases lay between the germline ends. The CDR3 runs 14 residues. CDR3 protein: CASSEGGSGNTIYF. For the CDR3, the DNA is TGCGCCAGCAGCGAAGGGGGGTCTGGAAACACCATATATTTT.

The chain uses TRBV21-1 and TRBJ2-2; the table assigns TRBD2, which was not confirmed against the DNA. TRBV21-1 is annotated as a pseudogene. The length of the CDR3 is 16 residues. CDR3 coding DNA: TGTGCCAGCAGCAGGGTTGCGGAGAATAGCACCGGGGAGCTGTTTTTT. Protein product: CASSRVAENSTGELFF.

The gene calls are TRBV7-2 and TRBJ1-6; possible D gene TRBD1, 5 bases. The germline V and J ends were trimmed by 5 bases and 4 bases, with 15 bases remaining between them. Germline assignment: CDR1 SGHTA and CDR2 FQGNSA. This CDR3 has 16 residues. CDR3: CASSPKAGTYNSPLHF. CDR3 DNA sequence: TGTGCCAGCAGCCCGAAAGCCGGGACTTATAATTCACCCCTCCACTTT.

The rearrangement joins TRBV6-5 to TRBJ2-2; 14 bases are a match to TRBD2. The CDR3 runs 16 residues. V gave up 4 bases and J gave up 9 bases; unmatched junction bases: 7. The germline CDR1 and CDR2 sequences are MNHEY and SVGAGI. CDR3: CASSSTGTSGSRELFF. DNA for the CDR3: TGTGCCAGCAGTTCAACCGGGACTAGCGGGAGTAGGGAGCTGTTTTTT.

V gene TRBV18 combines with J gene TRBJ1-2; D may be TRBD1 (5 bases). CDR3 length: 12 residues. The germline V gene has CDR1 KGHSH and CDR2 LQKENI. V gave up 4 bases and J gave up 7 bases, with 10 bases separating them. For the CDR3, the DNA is TGTGCCAGCTCACAGGGGAACCCTGGCTACACCTTC. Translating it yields CASSQGNPGYTF.

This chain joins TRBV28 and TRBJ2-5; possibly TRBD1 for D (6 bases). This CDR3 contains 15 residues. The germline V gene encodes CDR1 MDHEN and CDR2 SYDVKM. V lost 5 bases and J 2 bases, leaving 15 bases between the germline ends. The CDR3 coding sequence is TGTGCCAGCAGTCCCGCTCAGGGGCCACAAGAGACCCAGTACTTC. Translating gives CASSPAQGPQETQYF.

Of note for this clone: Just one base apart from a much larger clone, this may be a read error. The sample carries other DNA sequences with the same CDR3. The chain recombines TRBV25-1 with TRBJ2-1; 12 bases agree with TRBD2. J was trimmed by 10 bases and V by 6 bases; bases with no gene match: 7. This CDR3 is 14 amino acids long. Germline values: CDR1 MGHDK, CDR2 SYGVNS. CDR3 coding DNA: TGTGCCAGCAGCGGGACTAGCGGGCTTCACGAGCAGTTCTTC. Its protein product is CASSGTSGLHEQFF.

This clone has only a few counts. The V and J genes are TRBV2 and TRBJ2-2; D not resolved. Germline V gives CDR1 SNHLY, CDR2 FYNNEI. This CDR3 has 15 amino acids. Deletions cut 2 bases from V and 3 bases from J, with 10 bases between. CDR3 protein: CASSELPAYTGELFF. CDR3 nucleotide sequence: TGTGCCAGCAGTGAACTTCCCGCCTACACCGGGGAGCTGTTTTTT.

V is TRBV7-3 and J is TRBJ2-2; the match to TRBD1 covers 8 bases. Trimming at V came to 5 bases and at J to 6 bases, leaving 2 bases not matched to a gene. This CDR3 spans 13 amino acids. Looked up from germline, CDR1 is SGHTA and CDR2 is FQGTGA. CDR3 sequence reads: CASSLTGAGELFF. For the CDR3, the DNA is TGTGCCAGCAGCCTGACAGGGGCCGGGGAGCTGTTTTTT. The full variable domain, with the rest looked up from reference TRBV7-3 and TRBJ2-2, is GAGVSQTPSNKVTEKGKYVELRCDPISGHTALYWYRQSLGQGPEFLIYFQGTGAADDSGLPNDRFFAVRPEGSVSTLKIQRTERGDSAVYLCASSLTGAGELFFGEGSRLTVL.

The CDR3 here is CASKNRGTYNEQFF. DNA of the CDR3: TGCGCCAGCAAAAACAGGGGGACCTACAATGAGCAGTTCTTC. The chain has TRBV23-1 and TRBJ2-1; 8 bases are shared with TRBD1. TRBV23-1 carries the ORF label, with uncertain function. The CDR3 loop spans 14 amino acids. J was trimmed by 2 bases and V by 7 bases; bases with no gene match: 4.

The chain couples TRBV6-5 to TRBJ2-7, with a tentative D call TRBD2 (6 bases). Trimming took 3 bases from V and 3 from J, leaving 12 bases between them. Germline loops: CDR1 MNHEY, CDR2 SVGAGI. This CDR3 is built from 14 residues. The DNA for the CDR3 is TGTGCCAGCAGTTATGGCGGGATGCACTACGAGCAGTACTTC. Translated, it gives CASSYGGMHYEQYF.